This T cell receptor beta chain was profiled in a study of PD-L1 blockade in urothelial cancer. Trimming cost V 8 bases and J 3 bases; bases outside gene matches: 5. Germline V CDR1 and CDR2: SGHRS, YFSETQ. The CDR3 loop spans 14 amino acids. Measured with immunoSEQ multiplex PCR; TCRdb has only the in-frame clones, and not every one. Altogether more than 15,000 clones are present, roughly nine tenths being singletons, with the ten largest covering 5.9%. The V gene is TRBV5-1, the J gene TRBJ2-2; 9 bases are shared with TRBD1. The TCR comes from a man aged 45-65 years with urothelial cancer. The starting material was PBMCs, obtained around atezolizumab (anti-PD-L1) treatment. CDR3 in amino acids: CASHRGLDTGELFF. CDR3 coding DNA: TGCGCCAGTCACAGGGGGCTGGACACCGGGGAGCTGTTTTTT.